Below are 10 T cell receptor beta chains sequenced from a single sample in a study of blood T cell repertoires in COVID-19. TCRdb keeps only in-frame clones here, not all; method: immunoSEQ multiplex PCR. Here the sample spans about 120,000 clones, around 77% being singletons. The sequenced sample consisted of peripheral blood. All receptors derive from a human donor in a cohort sampled during active COVID-19.

V is TRBV7-6 and J is TRBJ1-2, with D unresolved. The CDR3 length is 14 residues. The germline V gene has CDR1 SGHVS and CDR2 FNYEAQ. Trimming pared 5 bases from V and 4 bases from J, leaving 14 bases between. The CDR3 bases are TGTGCCAGCAGCCCCCGGGAGGCTACCTATGGCTACACCTTC. It translates to CASSPREATYGYTF.

This chain uses TRBV27 with TRBJ2-1; D call uncertain. The CDR3 has 12 residues. Germline V lookup: CDR1 MNHEY, CDR2 SMNVEV (reference sequence). Trimming took off 7 bases at V and 6 bases at J, with 10 bases between the two ends. The CDR3 here is CASKIAANEQFF. Here the CDR3 DNA reads TGTGCCAGCAAAATAGCAGCCAATGAGCAGTTCTTC.

J is TRBJ1-1 and V is TRBV28; TRBD1 might be the D (5 bases). Germline lookup yields CDR1 MDHEN and CDR2 SYDVKM. This CDR3 is built from 15 residues. Trimming cost V 2 bases and J 0 bases, with 10 bases left between them. CDR3 bases: TGTGCCAGCAGTTTACGGGCAGGGTTGAACACTGAAGCTTTCTTT. This sequence encodes CASSLRAGLNTEAFF.

V is TRBV4-1 and J is TRBJ2-5; a weak D match, TRBD1 (5 bases). This CDR3 is 17 amino acids long. V dropped 4 bases and J dropped 2 bases, with 20 bases sitting between them. The germline V gene has CDR1 MGHRA and CDR2 YSYEKL. CDR3 nucleotide sequence: TGCGCCAGCAGCCTCTACCCCCCAGGGCAGACGCAAGAGACCCAGTACTTC. Translation: CASSLYPPGQTQETQYF.

The chain joins TRBV27 to TRBJ2-7, with a weak D call TRBD2 (6 bases). The CDR3 is 13 residues long. Trimming pared 8 bases from V and 0 bases from J, leaving 11 bases between. CDR1 is MNHEY and CDR2 is SMNVEV in the germline V gene (reference sequence). In DNA form, the CDR3 reads TGTGCCAGCGGGCCGGGGGTCTCCTACGAGCAGTACTTC. Translated, it gives CASGPGVSYEQYF.

The chain employs TRBV7-3 and TRBJ2-3, with 7 bases fitting TRBD1. The CDR3 is made up of 13 amino acids. Germline lookup yields CDR1 SGHTA and CDR2 FQGTGA. After removal of 0 bases from V and 10 bases from J, the junction contained 4 bases not matched to a gene. CDR3 loop: CASSLTLGGAQYF. CDR3 in DNA: TGTGCCAGCAGCTTAACGTTAGGGGGCGCGCAGTATTTT.

The chain uses TRBV10-3 and TRBJ1-2; 10 nucleotides line up with TRBD1. The CDR3 is 15 residues long. Germline loops: CDR1 ENHRY, CDR2 SYGVKD. Trimming removed 3 bases from V and 8 bases from J; junction bases left unmatched: 9. The CDR3 sequence: CAISEYRDRGSGYTF. CDR3 nucleotides: TGTGCCATCAGTGAATACCGGGACAGGGGTAGCGGCTACACCTTC.

The rearrangement links TRBV6-1 to TRBJ1-3, with unresolved D. V was clipped by 0 bases and J by 0 bases, with 9 bases between them. CDR3 size: 16 residues. Germline-derived CDR1 and CDR2 are MNHNS and SASEGT. The CDR3 region is CASSEASGFSGNTIYF. The DNA of the CDR3 is TGTGCCAGCAGTGAAGCGTCCGGTTTCTCTGGAAACACCATATATTTT.

V is TRBV7-2 and J is TRBJ2-7, with TRBD1 matching 9 bases. V was clipped by 7 bases and J by 2 bases; unmatched bases: 9. CDR3 length equals 15 residues. Looked up from germline, CDR1 is SGHTA and CDR2 is FQGNSA. In DNA, the CDR3 is TGTGCCAGCACCCCCGGGACAGGGAGTCCCTACGAGCAGTACTTC. Its translation is CASTPGTGSPYEQYF.

This chain connects TRBV7-9 to TRBJ1-5, with D tentatively TRBD1 (5 bases). Germline CDR1 and CDR2: SEHNR and FQNEAQ (reference sequence). CDR3 length: 15 amino acids. The V and J ends lost 9 bases and 2 bases respectively, with 17 bases between them. CDR3 region: CASAGGAGGNQPQHF. CDR3 DNA sequence: TGTGCCAGTGCTGGAGGGGCGGGGGGCAATCAGCCCCAGCATTTT.